A single sample is the source of the 28 T cell receptor beta chains below, sequenced in a study of blood T cell repertoires in COVID-19. The method was immunoSEQ multiplex PCR; TCRdb's version includes in-frame clones alone and lacks a portion of them. The table has fewer than 300,000 clones, approximately 80% seen once. The sample comprised peripheral blood. These TCRs come from a woman aged 60-75 years with active or convalescent COVID-19.

This clone was seen once. The genes are TRBV30 and TRBJ1-1, with D unclear. The CDR3 length is 13 residues. V lost 5 bases and J lost 4, with 14 bases in between. Germline V gene sequence: CDR1 GTSNPN, CDR2 SVGIG (reference sequence). The CDR3 loop is CAWGSMAGTEAFF. The CDR3 DNA sequence: TGTGCCTGGGGTTCGATGGCAGGCACTGAAGCTTTCTTT.

The chain couples TRBV29-1 to TRBJ1-1, with TRBD1 matching 8 bases. V lost 7 bases, J lost 5 bases, and 9 bases stayed unmatched. There are 13 residues in the CDR3. Germline V gene sequence: CDR1 SQVTM, CDR2 ANQGSEA. The CDR3 DNA reads TGCAGCGCTAAGACAGGGGTTAAGACTGAAGCTTTCTTT. Translating gives CSAKTGVKTEAFF.

V usage is TRBV3-1 (or the pseudogene TRBV3-2) and J usage is TRBJ1-2; D uncertain. The germline gives CDR1 LGHDT, CDR2 YNNKEL (reference sequence). V lost 1 base and J lost 7, with 19 bases in between. The CDR3 extends over 16 amino acids. The CDR3: CASSQGRATDLAGYTF. CDR3 nucleotide sequence: TGTGCCAGCAGCCAAGGGAGGGCCACGGACTTGGCTGGCTACACCTTC.

This clone was found a few times. The chain recombines TRBV7-8 with TRBJ1-6; D unresolved. With 2 bases removed from V and 7 bases from J, the gap between germline ends came to 21 bases. Germline loops: CDR1 SGHVS, CDR2 FQNEAQ. The CDR3 is made up of 18 amino acids. In DNA, the CDR3 is TGTGCCAGCAGCTTATTATCAGTAGGTGGAGGCCGGAATTCACCCCTCCACTTT. This sequence encodes CASSLLSVGGGRNSPLHF.

The chain couples TRBV5-1 to TRBJ2-7, with D unclear. V dropped 2 bases and J dropped 0 bases, with 6 bases sitting between them. The CDR3 extends over 13 amino acids. The germline V gene has CDR1 SGHRS and CDR2 YFSETQ. The CDR3 loop is CASSLTYSYEQYF. The CDR3 DNA follows: TGCGCCAGCAGCTTAACTTACTCCTACGAGCAGTACTTC.

This chain links TRBV7-6 with TRBJ2-7, with a weak D call TRBD2 (6 bases). This CDR3 region has 14 residues. Trimming stripped 2 bases from V and 5 bases from J, with 13 bases between. Germline CDR1 SGHVS, CDR2 FNYEAQ. In DNA, the CDR3 is TGTGCCAGCAGCTTACTGCAGGGAGGCCACGAGCAGTACTTC. This gives the protein CASSLLQGGHEQYF.

The V call is TRBV6-1, the J call TRBJ2-5; 10 bases agree with TRBD2. CDR3 length equals 16 residues. Germline lookup yields CDR1 MNHNS and CDR2 SASEGT. V shed 3 bases and J 3 bases; nucleotides not matched to a gene: 7. The CDR3 bases are TGTGCCAGCAGTGACCTAGCGGGGGCCCTCGAAGAGACCCAGTACTTC. Encoded protein: CASSDLAGALEETQYF.

V gene TRBV6-2 or TRBV6-3 combines with J gene TRBJ2-1; D unresolved. V lost 4 bases, J lost 5 bases, and 3 bases lay in between. Germline values: CDR1 MNHEY, CDR2 SVGEGT. The CDR3 sequence is 11 residues long. CDR3 DNA: TGTGCCAGCAGTTCTGACAATGAGCAGTTCTTC. This encodes CASSSDNEQFF.

V gene TRBV6-5 combines with J gene TRBJ1-2; no firm D call. The germline CDR1 and CDR2 sequences are MNHEY and SVGAGI. V was cut by 6 bases and J by 4 bases, with 12 bases left in between. The CDR3 length is 13 residues. The CDR3 DNA sequence: TGTGCCAGCAGCCAAAGAGGAGTCTATGGCTACACCTTC. Encoded protein: CASSQRGVYGYTF.

The sample holds one count of this clone. This rearrangement joins TRBV27 to TRBJ2-5; 7 bases are a match to TRBD1. The CDR3 spans 17 residues. From germline, CDR1 is MNHEY and CDR2 SMNVEV (reference sequence). The J segment lost 5 bases and the V segment lost 6 bases, leaving 18 bases of the junction unmatched. The CDR3 nucleotides read TGTGCCAGCAGAGCTCGCCAGGGTCCCAGGGGGAAGGAGACCCAGTACTTC. Its translation is CASRARQGPRGKETQYF.

This clone appeared a few times. The J gene is TRBJ2-7, the V gene TRBV6-5; 8 bases are shared with TRBD2. The germline V gene encodes CDR1 MNHEY and CDR2 SVGAGI. The CDR3 runs to 14 residues. V was pared by 8 bases and J by 6 bases, with 12 bases of the junction left unmatched. CDR3 protein: CASGQRGPVTEQYF. CDR3 in DNA: TGTGCCAGCGGCCAGCGGGGGCCTGTCACCGAGCAGTACTTC.

The V and J genes are TRBV6-6 and TRBJ1-2; 9 bases map to TRBD1. The J segment lost 4 bases and the V segment lost 2 bases, leaving 8 bases of the junction unmatched. The CDR3 sequence is 16 residues long. The germline gives CDR1 MNHNY, CDR2 SVGAGI (reference sequence). CDR3 DNA: TGTGCCAGCAGTTACAAAACAGGGGGCGGGGGCTATGGCTACACCTTC. It encodes CASSYKTGGGGYGYTF.

The rearrangement joins TRBV5-1 to TRBJ1-5; D ambiguous. CDR1 is SGHRS, CDR2 YFSETQ, per germline. V was cut by 0 bases and J by 0 bases, with 7 bases left in between. CDR3 length: 15 residues. Here the CDR3 DNA reads TGCGCCAGCAGCTTGGGTGGGAGTAGCAATCAGCCCCAGCATTTT. Protein sequence: CASSLGGSSNQPQHF.

The J gene is TRBJ1-2, the V gene TRBV7-8; possible D gene TRBD1, 6 bases. Trimming left V 5 bases short and J 3 bases short, with 13 bases between. Germline V lookup: CDR1 SGHVS, CDR2 FQNEAQ. The CDR3 extends over 14 amino acids. This CDR3 is CASSPEGGYYGYTF. CDR3 nucleotides: TGTGCCAGCAGCCCCGAGGGGGGGTACTATGGCTACACCTTC.

This sequence joins TRBV7-3 and TRBJ2-7, with D possibly TRBD2 on 5 matching bases. The CDR3 runs 18 residues. Per germline, CDR1 SGHTA and CDR2 FQGTGA. The germline V and J ends were trimmed by 3 bases and 2 bases, with 23 bases remaining between them. CDR3 DNA sequence: TGTGCCAGCAGCTTGCCCATGAGGACTCGAGCCTCTCCCTACGAGCAGTACTTC. It codes for CASSLPMRTRASPYEQYF. Drawing the rest from reference TRBV7-3 and TRBJ2-7, the complete variable domain is GAGVSQTPSNKVTEKGKYVELRCDPISGHTALYWYRQSLGQGPEFLIYFQGTGAADDSGLPNDRFFAVRPEGSVSTLKIQRTERGDSAVYLCASSLPMRTRASPYEQYFGPGTRLTVT.

The chain carries TRBV5-4 and TRBJ2-5, with a weak D call TRBD1 (6 bases). The CDR3 has 16 amino acids. V was trimmed by 3 bases and J by 4 bases, leaving 19 bases between them. Germline V lookup: CDR1 SGHNT, CDR2 YYREEE (reference sequence). The CDR3 loop is CASSSAQGLVGETQYF. In nucleotides, the CDR3 is TGTGCCAGCAGCTCTGCACAGGGTTTAGTGGGAGAGACCCAGTACTTC.

The CDR3 loop reads CASSSSPYEQYF. The CDR3 nucleotides read TGTGCCAGCAGCTCCTCCCCCTACGAGCAGTACTTC. This sequence joins TRBV11-2 and TRBJ2-7; D remains unclear. CDR3 length: 12 residues. Germline assignment: CDR1 SGHAT and CDR2 FQNNGV. V was clipped by 4 bases and J by 2 bases, with 6 bases between them.

The chain carries TRBV2 and TRBJ2-1; 7 bases match TRBD2. The CDR3 has 15 amino acids. Trimming took 3 bases from V and 4 from J; bases not matched to a gene: 6. Looked up from germline, CDR1 is SNHLY and CDR2 is FYNNEI. The CDR3: CASSDSSGEYNEQFF. The DNA of the CDR3 is TGTGCCAGCAGTGATTCGAGCGGGGAGTACAATGAGCAGTTCTTC.

The V call is TRBV6-1, the J call TRBJ1-2; TRBD1 agrees at 8 bases. The CDR3 length is 12 residues. The germline V gene encodes CDR1 MNHNS and CDR2 SASEGT. Losses at the gene ends were 5 bases for V and 8 bases for J; bases not matched to a gene: 4. CDR3 sequence: CASSSTGDGYTF. As DNA, the CDR3 is TGTGCCAGCAGTTCGACAGGGGACGGCTACACCTTC.

This rearrangement joins TRBV3-1 (or the pseudogene TRBV3-2) to TRBJ2-7; 7 bases agree with TRBD1. The germline CDR1 and CDR2 sequences are LGHDT and YNNKEL (reference sequence). The CDR3 loop spans 15 amino acids. V shed 2 bases and J 2 bases; nucleotides not matched to a gene: 6. CDR3 sequence reads: CASSQRPGGPYEQYF. CDR3 in DNA: TGTGCCAGCAGCCAACGGCCAGGGGGTCCCTACGAGCAGTACTTC.

The sample holds one count of this clone. The V and J genes are TRBV7-2 and TRBJ2-3; possible D gene TRBD1, 5 bases. CDR3 length equals 12 residues. Germline assignment: CDR1 SGHTA and CDR2 FQGNSA. V lost 1 base and J lost 7, with 6 bases in between. CDR3 sequence: CASSLGTNTQYF. The CDR3 DNA is TGTGCCAGCAGCTTAGGGACAAATACGCAGTATTTT.

The chain is built from TRBV9 and TRBJ2-1, with 11 nucleotides matching TRBD2. The CDR3 has 20 residues. Germline lookup yields CDR1 SGDLS and CDR2 YYNGEE. The trim removed 1 base at V and 9 bases at J, leaving 21 bases unmatched. The CDR3 sequence is CASSVKLGSGGARGNPEQFF. Here the CDR3 DNA reads TGTGCCAGCAGCGTAAAATTAGGTAGCGGGGGGGCTAGAGGGAACCCTGAGCAGTTCTTC.

The rearrangement uses TRBV10-3 and TRBJ2-1, with 8 positions matching TRBD2. The germline CDR1 and CDR2 sequences are ENHRY and SYGVKD. V dropped 4 bases and J dropped 10; count of bases not matched to a gene: 9. The CDR3 has 14 residues. The chain's CDR3 is CAISGGLAGGEQFF. The CDR3 DNA reads TGTGCCATCAGTGGGGGGCTAGCGGGCGGAGAGCAGTTCTTC.

The table lists this clone with a few counts. The V call is TRBV4-2, the J call TRBJ2-1; 13 bases match TRBD2. The germline V gene encodes CDR1 LGHNA and CDR2 YNFKEQ. With V trimmed by 4 bases and J by 8 bases, 8 bases remained unmatched. The CDR3 covers 16 residues. The CDR3: CASSPGTSGGADEQFF. CDR3 bases: TGTGCCAGCAGCCCCGGAACTAGCGGGGGGGCCGATGAGCAGTTCTTC.

A few counts support this clone. V is TRBV4-1 and J is TRBJ1-2; 7 bases align to TRBD1. Trimming took 4 bases from V and 8 from J; bases not matched to a gene: 7. The CDR3 consists of 13 residues. CDR1 MGHRA and CDR2 YSYEKL come from the germline V gene. CDR3 residues: CASSPEGARGYTF. The CDR3 coding sequence is TGCGCCAGCAGCCCTGAGGGGGCTCGGGGCTACACCTTC.

The J gene is TRBJ2-7, the V gene TRBV25-1; tentatively, D is TRBD1 (6 bases). CDR1 is MGHDK and CDR2 is SYGVNS in the germline V gene. V was cut by 3 bases and J by 3 bases, with 15 bases left in between. The CDR3 loop spans 15 amino acids. The CDR3 nucleotides are TGTGCCAGCAGTGATACGACAGGAGGCGGCTACGAGCAGTACTTC. Protein sequence: CASSDTTGGGYEQYF.

As regards this clone: Different DNA sequences within this sample yield the same CDR3. The V call is TRBV7-3, the J call TRBJ1-1; D uncertain. V was trimmed by 2 bases and J by 2 bases, leaving 6 bases between them. This CDR3 contains 13 residues. Germline V gene lookup returns CDR1 SGHTA and CDR2 FQGTGA. CDR3 sequence reads: CASSLGANTEAFF. CDR3 DNA: TGTGCCAGCAGCTTAGGAGCTAACACTGAAGCTTTCTTT.

This clone was observed a handful of times. The genes are TRBV11-3 and TRBJ2-1, with 9 bases identical to TRBD2. Trimming took 1 base from V and 5 from J; bases not matched to a gene: 6. The CDR3 runs 16 residues. Germline V lookup: CDR1 SGHNT, CDR2 YENEEA. CDR3 loop: CASSLAGGGGHNEQFF. The CDR3 nucleotides read TGTGCCAGCAGCTTAGCCGGCGGGGGGGGCCACAATGAGCAGTTCTTC.